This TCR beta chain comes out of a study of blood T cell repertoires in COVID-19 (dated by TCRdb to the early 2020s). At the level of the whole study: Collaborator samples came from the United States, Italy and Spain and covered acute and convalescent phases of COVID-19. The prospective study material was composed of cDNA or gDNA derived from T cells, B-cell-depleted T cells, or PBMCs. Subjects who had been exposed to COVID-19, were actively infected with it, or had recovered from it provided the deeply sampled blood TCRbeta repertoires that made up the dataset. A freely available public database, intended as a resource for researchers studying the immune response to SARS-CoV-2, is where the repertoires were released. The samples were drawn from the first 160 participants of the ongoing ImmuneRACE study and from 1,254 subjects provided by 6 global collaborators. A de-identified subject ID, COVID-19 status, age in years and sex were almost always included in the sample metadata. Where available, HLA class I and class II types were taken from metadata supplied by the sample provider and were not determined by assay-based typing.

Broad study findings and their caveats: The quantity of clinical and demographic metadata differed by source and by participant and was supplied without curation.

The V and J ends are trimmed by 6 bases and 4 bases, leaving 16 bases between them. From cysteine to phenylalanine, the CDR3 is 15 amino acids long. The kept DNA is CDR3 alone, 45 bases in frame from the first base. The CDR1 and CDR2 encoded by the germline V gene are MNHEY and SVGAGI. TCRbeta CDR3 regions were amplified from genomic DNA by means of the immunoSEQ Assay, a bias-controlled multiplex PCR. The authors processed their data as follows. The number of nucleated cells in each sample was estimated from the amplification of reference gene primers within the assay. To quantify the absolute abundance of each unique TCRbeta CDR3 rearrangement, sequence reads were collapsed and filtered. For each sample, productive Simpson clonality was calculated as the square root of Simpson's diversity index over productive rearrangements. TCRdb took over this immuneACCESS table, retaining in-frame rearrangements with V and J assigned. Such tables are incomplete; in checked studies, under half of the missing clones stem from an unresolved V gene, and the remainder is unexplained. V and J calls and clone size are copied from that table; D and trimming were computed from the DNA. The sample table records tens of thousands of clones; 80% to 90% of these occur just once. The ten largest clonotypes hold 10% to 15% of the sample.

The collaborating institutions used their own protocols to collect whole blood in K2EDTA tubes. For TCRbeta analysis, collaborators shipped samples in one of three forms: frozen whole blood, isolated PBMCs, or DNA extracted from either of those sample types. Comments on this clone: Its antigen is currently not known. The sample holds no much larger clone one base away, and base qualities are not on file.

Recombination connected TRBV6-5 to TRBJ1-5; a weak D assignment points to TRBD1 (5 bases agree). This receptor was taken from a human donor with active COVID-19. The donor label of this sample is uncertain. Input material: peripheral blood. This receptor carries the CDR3 CASSYDGGGNQPQHF. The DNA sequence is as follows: TGTGCCAGCAGCTACGACGGGGGGGGAAATCAGCCCCAGCATTTT.